This TCR beta chain was retrieved from a study of blood T cell repertoires in COVID-19. Study context: The United States, Italy and Spain provided the acute and convalescent COVID-19 samples. The analysed material was cDNA or gDNA that came from T cells, B-cell-depleted T cells, or PBMCs.

This CDR3 contains 14 residues. Per the germline V gene, CDR1 is MNHEY and CDR2 is SVGAGI. V was clipped by 6 bases and J by 1 base, with 12 bases between them. Original processing notes: Estimation of nucleated cell counts was performed using reference gene primer amplification. Here immunoSEQ multiplex PCR was the method, and the copy in TCRdb shows in-frame clones only, minus some. The V and J calls and the clone size are those of that table, but D and trimming were determined from the DNA. The sample yields about 230,000 clones, 81% seen once. The rearrangement joins TRBV6-5 to TRBJ2-5; weak D call: TRBD1 (5 bases). The sequenced sample consisted of peripheral blood. The TCR comes from a woman of 80 years or more with acute or convalescent COVID-19. In DNA, the CDR3 is TGTGCCAGCAGCAACGTAGGGGTCCAAGAGACCCAGTACTTC. Translated: CASSNVGVQETQYF.